These 10 T cell receptor beta chains share one sample of origin, sequenced in a study of beta chain features in type 1 diabetes. Whole-study findings and limits: For Type 1 diabetes patients, all four CD4+ subsets carried TCRB CDR3s that were moderately but significantly shorter.

Sequenced material consisted of expressed TCRB transcripts (all of the isolated RNA was reverse transcribed). Only in-frame clones appear in the TCRdb table, and some are missing; sequencing was by immunoSEQ multiplex PCR. The data contain 630,000 or so clones, roughly 13% of them seen just once; the ten biggest clones take up 0.035% to 0.04%. These receptors have no identified antigens. Sequencing used naive CD4+ T cells from blood. The receptor source for this set is a man aged 18 to 30 with type 1 diabetes.

The rearrangement joins TRBV2 to TRBJ1-5; D perhaps matches TRBD1 (5 bases). Germline V lookup: CDR1 SNHLY, CDR2 FYNNEI. Trimming removed 3 bases at V and 5 bases at J, with 11 bases between. The CDR3 is made up of 14 amino acids. CDR3 nucleotide sequence: TGTGCCAGCAGTGAGCAGGGAAGTGATCAGCCCCAGCATTTT. As protein: CASSEQGSDQPQHF.

This clone was recorded a few times. The chain recombines TRBV28 with TRBJ1-2; D not certain. The CDR3 length is 13 residues. Trimming shortened V by 10 bases and J by 4 bases, and 16 bases separated the two germline ends. CDR1 MDHEN and CDR2 SYDVKM come from the germline V gene. The CDR3 DNA sequence: TGTGCCACCTTCGGCGTGCGAGGCTATGGCTACACCTTC. It is translated as CATFGVRGYGYTF.

This rearrangement joins TRBV30 to TRBJ1-2; D not resolved. CDR3 length equals 13 residues. Germline loops: CDR1 GTSNPN, CDR2 SVGIG (reference sequence). The V and J ends lost 2 bases and 2 bases respectively, with 9 bases between them. The CDR3 DNA follows: TGTGCCTGGAGTCCCGTAGGGAACTATGGCTACACCTTC. As protein: CAWSPVGNYGYTF.

This clone showed up just a few times. This specimen includes other DNA sequences encoding the same CDR3. The rearrangement links TRBV30 to TRBJ1-1, with D possibly being TRBD1 (5 bases). Trimming stripped 3 bases from V and 1 base from J, with 9 bases between. Germline assignment: CDR1 GTSNPN and CDR2 SVGIG (reference sequence). The CDR3 is 13 residues long. The CDR3 loop reads CAWRRTQNTEAFF. Written as DNA, the CDR3 is TGTGCCTGGAGGAGGACACAGAACACTGAAGCTTTCTTT.

This clone has a handful of counts. The sample holds other DNA sequences that translate to the same CDR3. The chain carries TRBV7-2 and TRBJ2-7; D unclear. Germline V gene sequence: CDR1 SGHTA, CDR2 FQGNSA. This CDR3 has 12 residues. V was shortened by 5 bases and J by 3 bases, with 8 bases between the two germline ends. CDR3 in DNA: TGTGCCAGCAGCCTTCAAGGCTACGAGCAGTACTTC. Its translation is CASSLQGYEQYF.

This clone was detected only a few times. The rearrangement uses TRBV9 and TRBJ2-5, with D perhaps assigned TRBD1 or TRBD2 (6 bases each). Germline V gene lookup returns CDR1 SGDLS and CDR2 YYNGEE. The ends were cut back, 3 bases at V and 2 bases at J, with 17 bases in the middle. CDR3 length: 16 residues. As DNA, the CDR3 is TGTGCCAGCAGCGCCCGAACGGGGGCTTCACAAGAGACCCAGTACTTC. It translates to CASSARTGASQETQYF.

The chain joins TRBV6-1 to TRBJ1-2; 7 bases map to TRBD1. Germline trimming cut 2 bases from V and 7 bases from J; bases unmatched to any gene: 16. CDR3 length: 17 residues. CDR1 is MNHNS and CDR2 is SASEGT in the germline V gene. Here the CDR3 reads CASSEPTGVSRFGGYTF. The DNA for the CDR3 is TGTGCCAGCAGTGAACCCACAGGGGTATCGCGCTTTGGTGGCTACACCTTC.

The rearrangement links TRBV18 to TRBJ1-1; TRBD1 agrees at 7 bases. The CDR3 has 17 amino acids. V shed 3 bases and J 1 base; nucleotides not matched to a gene: 11. CDR1 is KGHSH, CDR2 LQKENI, per germline. The CDR3 sequence: CASSPQKTGTANTEAFF. In DNA, the CDR3 is TGTGCCAGCTCACCGCAAAAAACCGGGACAGCGAACACTGAAGCTTTCTTT.

This chain links TRBV7-2 with TRBJ1-1; no definite D call. Germline V gene lookup returns CDR1 SGHTA and CDR2 FQGNSA. The V gene lost 3 bases and the J gene lost 7 bases, with 9 bases spanning the gap. The CDR3 sequence is 12 residues long. In nucleotides, the CDR3 is TGTGCCAGCAGCTTGTCCCGCGTTGAAGCTTTCTTT. This translates into CASSLSRVEAFF.

There are a few counts of this clone. This chain uses TRBV7-2 with TRBJ2-5; no definite D call. Per germline, CDR1 SGHTA and CDR2 FQGNSA. V lost 3 bases and J 0 bases, leaving 8 bases between the germline ends. CDR3 length equals 14 residues. CDR3 loop: CASSFQPNQETQYF. CDR3 in DNA: TGTGCCAGCAGCTTCCAACCTAACCAAGAGACCCAGTACTTC.